This is a list of T cell receptor beta chains from one sample in a study of CD8+CD57+ T cells in acquired aplastic anemia. One entry per CDR3 protein, called by TCRdb with MiXCR from the reads. The sample yields 98,000 or so distinct CDR3 sequences, around 49% seen once. The specimen sequenced was sorted CD4+, CD8+, or CD8+CD57+ T cells (not recorded which) from PBMCs. The source is a human donor in good health, serving as a control. Both conserved end residues are part of each CDR3. D genes are given only for firm matches. The size of a clone is reported for some rows only, either as once, few or many, or as a class for expanded clones.

>TRBV12-3/TRBV12-4|-|TRBJ1-4|-
TGTGCCAGCAGTTTAGGAGGGGGTCCTGAAAAACTGTTTTTT
CASSLGGGPEKLFF
>TRBV6-1|-|TRBJ1-1|TRBD1
TGTGCCAGCAGAGATCGACAGGGGCACACTGAAGCTTTCTTT
CASRDRQGHTEAFF
>TRBV4-1|-|TRBJ1-5|-
TGCGCCAGCAGCCAAGAAACCTCCAGGCTTCCTCAGCCCCAGCATTTT
CASSQETSRLPQPQHF
>TRBV5-6|many|TRBJ2-7|-
TGTGCCAGCAGCATGGACCCAAGACAGGACATAGCCTACGAGCAGTACTTC
CASSMDPRQDIAYEQYF
>TRBV7-9|many|TRBJ1-3|-
TGTGCCAGCACTCCCCCGAGGGACAACACCATATATTTT
CASTPPRDNTIYF
>TRBV4-1|many|TRBJ2-2|-
TGCGCCAGCAGCCAGCTACGGAACACCGGGGAGCTGTTTTTT
CASSQLRNTGELFF
>TRBV29-1|many|TRBJ1-1|-
TGCAGCGTTGAGGGGGGCCTCACTGAAGCTTTCTTT
CSVEGGLTEAFF
>TRBV10-3|-|TRBJ1-5|TRBD1
TGTGCCATCAGTGAGGACAGGGAGTATCAGCCCCAGCATTTT
CAISEDREYQPQHF
>TRBV7-6|few|TRBJ2-1|TRBD1
TGTGCCAGCAGCTTTAGCTTACCGGGACAGGCAGGTGAGCAGTTCTTC
CASSFSLPGQAGEQFF
>TRBV7-2|-|TRBJ2-5|-
TGTGCCAGCAGCGGGACCCGGCAAGAGACCCAGTACTTC
CASSGTRQETQYF
>TRBV25-1|few|TRBJ2-5|TRBD1
TGTGCCAGCAGTGGGACGGACAGGGTCGAGGGGACCCAGTACTTC
CASSGTDRVEGTQYF
>TRBV10-3|-|TRBJ1-5|-
TGTGCCATCAGCGACCAAGGCGGCAATCAGCCCCAGCATTTT
CAISDQGGNQPQHF
>TRBV9|many|TRBJ1-1|-
TGTGCCAGCAGCGCCCCCTCAGGTGGCACTGAAGCTTTCTTT
CASSAPSGGTEAFF
>TRBV24-1|-|TRBJ2-3|-
TGTGCCACCAGTGATTTATGGGGGAGCAAGTATTTT
CATSDLWGSKYF
>TRBV27|few|TRBJ1-1|-
TGTGCCAGTTTAGGATGGAAAAAAGGGATGAACACTGAAGCTTTCTTT
CASLGWKKGMNTEAFF
>TRBV7-6|-|TRBJ2-7|-
TGTGCCAGCAGCTTAGCGTCGGGACCGTCCTACGAGCAGTACTTC
CASSLASGPSYEQYF
>TRBV15|-|TRBJ2-1|-
TGTGCCACCAGCCCCCGGGTGGGCAGGTACTCCTACAATGAGCAGTTCTTC
CATSPRVGRYSYNEQFF
>TRBV9|-|TRBJ2-3|-
TGTGCCAGCAGCGTTCAGGAGTTGTCGGATACGCAGTATTTT
CASSVQELSDTQYF
>TRBV9|-|TRBJ2-7|-
TGTGCCAGCAGCGTAGTCGCGGGGGCCCACAATGAGCAGTACTTC
CASSVVAGAHNEQYF
>TRBV7-9|many|TRBJ2-1|-
TGTGCCAGCAGCTTGGTAGGGGGGGGGATCTACAATGAGCAGTTCTTC
CASSLVGGGIYNEQFF
>TRBV19|few|TRBJ2-3|-
TGTGCCTCTACGGGGAGGGGGGCAGATACGCAGTATTTT
CASTGRGADTQYF
>TRBV20-1|many|TRBJ2-7|-
TGCAGTGCCTGGGACCGGGGAAACTACGAGCAGTACTTC
CSAWDRGNYEQYF
>TRBV25-1|-|TRBJ2-5|-
TGTGCCAGCAGTGAACCAGGGAGGGAGACCCAGTACTTC
CASSEPGRETQYF
>TRBV25-1|few|TRBJ1-6|TRBD1
TGTGCCAGCGCCCTCGGACAGGCTTATTCACCCCTCCACTTT
CASALGQAYSPLHF
>TRBV15|many|TRBJ2-7|-
TGTGCCACCAGCCCCTCCCACGGAAATTCCTACGAGCAGTACTTC
CATSPSHGNSYEQYF
>TRBV25-1|-|TRBJ2-7|-
TGTGCCAGCAGTACCTCTACAGCGAGCTCCTACGAGCAGTACTTC
CASSTSTASSYEQYF
>TRBV4-3|many|TRBJ2-7|-
TGCGCCAGCAGCCAAGATCCCGGGGCGGGGGAGCAGTACTTC
CASSQDPGAGEQYF
>TRBV4-1|-|TRBJ1-6|-
TGCGCCAGCAGCCAAGAGGGCCGGGGTTTAGGTTCACCCCTCCACTTT
CASSQEGRGLGSPLHF
>TRBV15|-|TRBJ2-7|TRBD1
TGTGCCACCAGCAGAGAACGGACAGGGGTCTCCTACGAGCAGTACTTC
CATSRERTGVSYEQYF
>TRBV7-2|-|TRBJ1-1|TRBD1
TGTGCCAGCAGCTACGGACAGGGCGGTAGTTCGGCTTTCTTT
CASSYGQGGSSAFF
>TRBV5-1|-|TRBJ2-2|TRBD1
TGCGCCAGCAGCTCGACAGGGGTGCACACCGGGGAGCTGTTTTTT
CASSSTGVHTGELFF
>TRBV12-5|few|TRBJ1-2|-
TGTGCTAGTGGTTTGGGCCCCTTTTCGGGAGCTAACTATGGCTACACCTTC
CASGLGPFSGANYGYTF
>TRBV5-4|many|TRBJ2-3|-
TGTGCCAGCAGCTTATCCAGCTCAGATACGCAGTATTTT
CASSLSSSDTQYF
>TRBV24-1|-|TRBJ1-1|-
TGTGCCACCACCGAGGGGAGGTACACTGAAGCTTTCTTT
CATTEGRYTEAFF
>TRBV20-1|-|TRBJ2-7|TRBD1
TGCAGTGCTAGAGATTGGCAGGGGGCCTACGAGCAGTACTTC
CSARDWQGAYEQYF
>TRBV11-2|many|TRBJ1-1|-
TGTGCCAGCAGCTCGGGGGGGACCGGAACCGAAGCTTTCTTT
CASSSGGTGTEAFF
>TRBV13|-|TRBJ1-2|-
TGTGCCAGCAGCCTCTCGGACAGTACCAACTATGGCTACACCTTC
CASSLSDSTNYGYTF
>TRBV7-3|many|TRBJ1-2|-
TGTGCCAGCAGCTTAATTCTGGGAGCGGGGATTCAGGGCTACACCTTC
CASSLILGAGIQGYTF